The clone carrying this T cell receptor beta chain was seen repeatedly, ten times or more. Antigen specificity is unknown. Through a sample-barcoded 5' primer and a J-beta primer mix, a second PCR was run for about 6 to 11 cycles. Researchers report that a template-switch adaptor with 12 random nucleotides tagged each cDNA molecule. TCRdb passed the 5' RACE reads through MiXCR, listing each CDR3 protein once. The data contain over 500,000 distinct CDR3 sequences, about 50% of them singletons. The sample comes from a study of blood T cells in healthy people across ages. Study conclusions and caveats: Any changes in expanded clonotypes were possibly confounded, as donor CMV status remained unknown. With naive T cell percentage, TCR beta diversity showed a strong correlation. Roughly linear age-related decline in beta diversity appeared, significant by age approximately 41.

The CDR3 consists of 13 residues. Trimming took off 8 bases at V and 2 bases at J, with 11 bases between the two ends. This TCR was recovered from a woman at least 80 years old in good health. The sample consisted of blood. The rearrangement links TRBV12-3 or TRBV12-4 to TRBJ2-3; the D is unclear. The CDR3 DNA sequence: TGTGCCAGCTGGGCAGGAACCACAGATACGCAGTATTTT. Amino acid sequence: CASWAGTTDTQYF.